A selection of T cell receptor beta chains follows, all from one sample in a study of Graves' ophthalmopathy and Graves' hyperthyroidism. TCRdb processed the multiplex PCR reads anew with MiXCR; each CDR3 protein has one entry. The sample records roughly 230,000 distinct CDR3 sequences, approximately 21% being singletons. Sequencing used peripheral blood. All receptors come from a woman aged 45-65 years with Graves' ophthalmopathy. The CDR3 runs from the conserved cysteine through the conserved F or W. The D gene is left open where the match is weak. The listing skips clone size in some rows; elsewhere it reads once, few, many or a size class.

>14|TRBV19|many|-|TRBJ2-7
TGTGCCAGTAGTCAAGGTGTGGGGACCTACGAGCAGTACTTC
CASSQGVGTYEQYF
>12|TRBV28|many|-|TRBJ2-7
TGTGCCAGCAGTTCCACTACTTACGAGCAGCACTTC
CASSSTTYEQHF
>17|TRBV6-5|many|TRBD2|TRBJ2-5
TGTGCCAGCAGCCTAACCGGGACTAGCGGGAGTTATGAGACCCAGTACTTC
CASSLTGTSGSYETQYF
>16|TRBV7-9|many|TRBD1|TRBJ1-1
TGTGCCAGCAGCTCGAACACAGGGGGAAGTTACACTGAAGCTTTCTTT
CASSSNTGGSYTEAFF
>16|TRBV20-1|many|-|TRBJ1-5
TGCAGTGCCAGTCCGCGGGCAGGGGTTAGCAATCAGCCCCAGCATTTT
CSASPRAGVSNQPQHF
>13|TRBV6-1|-|-|TRBJ2-7
TGTGCCAGCAGACACCAAACGGGGTACGAGCAGTACTTC
CASRHQTGYEQYF
>12|TRBV12-5|many|-|TRBJ1-2
TGTGCTAGTGCCTTGGGCCCTAATGGCTACACCTTC
CASALGPNGYTF
>13|TRBV12-3/TRBV12-4|-|-|TRBJ1-2
TGTGCCAGCAGTCAGACTTCTAACTATGGCTACAACTTC
CASSQTSNYGYNF
>17|TRBV20-1|many|-|TRBJ1-1
TGCAGTGCTAGAGGGGTTCGGAGGGGCCCCCTGAACACTGAAGCTTTCTTT
CSARGVRRGPLNTEAFF
>14|TRBV20-1|many|TRBD2|TRBJ2-7
TGCAGTGCTAGGGGAGGGACTAGCGTTCCCGAGCAGTACTTC
CSARGGTSVPEQYF
>13|TRBV12-3/TRBV12-4|many|-|TRBJ1-2
TGTGCCATTACAACCCCTAGGGATTATGGCTACACCTTC
CAITTPRDYGYTF
>14|TRBV5-1|many|-|TRBJ2-7
TGCGCCAGCAGCTATGAAGAAAGCTCCTACGAGCAGTACTTC
CASSYEESSYEQYF
>17|TRBV2|few|TRBD2|TRBJ2-3
TGTGCCAGCAGAGGAGCCCAAAAAGCGGGAGGCACAGATACGCAGTATTTT
CASRGAQKAGGTDTQYF
>17|TRBV6-1|many|TRBD1|TRBJ2-5
TGTGCCAGCAGTGTAAGAAATAGGGGGCCGGGGCAAGAGACCCAGTACTTC
CASSVRNRGPGQETQYF
>19|TRBV9|many|TRBD2|TRBJ2-2
TGTGCCAGCAGCGAGCCCGGGACTAGCGGGAGGGCCCACACCGGGGAGCTGTTTTTT
CASSEPGTSGRAHTGELFF
>18|TRBV4-2|many|-|TRBJ2-5
TGTGCCAGCAGCCAAGGCCCCCTCCAAGGAGGAGGCGCAGAGACCCAGTACTTC
CASSQGPLQGGGAETQYF
>14|TRBV6-1|-|-|TRBJ1-5
TGTGCCAGCATGCGGGCCCCAAGAGATCAGCCCCAGCATTTT
CASMRAPRDQPQHF
>14|TRBV12-3/TRBV12-4|many|TRBD1|TRBJ1-1
TGTGCCAGCAGTGGGGGACAGACGAACACTGAAGCTTTCTTT
CASSGGQTNTEAFF
>17|TRBV19|-|TRBD2|TRBJ2-5
TGTGCCAGTAGTGCCGGGACTAGCGGTTCTTTATGGGAGACCCAGTACTTC
CASSAGTSGSLWETQYF
>12|TRBV30|-|-|TRBJ2-5
TGTGCCTGGAGTAGTGTACAAGAGACCCAGTACTTC
CAWSSVQETQYF
>14|TRBV5-1|many|-|TRBJ2-7
TGCGCCAGCAGCTTGTACGGCCGCGGCTACGAGCAGTACTTC
CASSLYGRGYEQYF
>15|TRBV5-1|many|TRBD1|TRBJ2-2
TGCGCCAGCAGCCGCATCACAGGGGCCACCGGGGAGCTGTTTTTT
CASSRITGATGELFF
>17|TRBV5-1|-|TRBD2|TRBJ2-7
TGCGCCAGCAGCTCATCCCGGACTAGCGGGAACTCCTACGAGCAGTACTTC
CASSSSRTSGNSYEQYF
>14|TRBV6-2/TRBV6-3|many|TRBD1|TRBJ1-6
TGTGCCAGCAGTTATGGGACAGGGACTTCACCCCTCCACTTT
CASSYGTGTSPLHF
>14|TRBV19|many|-|TRBJ1-1
TGTGCCAGTAGTACCTACATTACGAACACTGAAGCTTTCTTT
CASSTYITNTEAFF
>19|TRBV2|many|-|TRBJ2-7
TGTGCCAGCAGGGGGACAGCTCGCGGGGTTGGGGAGCGCCCCTACGAGCAGTACTTC
CASRGTARGVGERPYEQYF
>14|TRBV7-9|many|-|TRBJ1-2
TGTGCCAGCAGCTTAGCCGGAGCCTCTTATGGCTACACCTTC
CASSLAGASYGYTF
>15|TRBV20-1|many|TRBD2|TRBJ2-7
TGCAGTGTACTTAACCCCTTAGCGGGATATTACGAGCAGTACTTC
CSVLNPLAGYYEQYF
>11|TRBV30|many|-|TRBJ1-2
TGTGCCTGGAGTGACCGGATTGGCTACACCTTC
CAWSDRIGYTF
>15|TRBV15|many|-|TRBJ2-5
TGTGCCAGTGGGGAGACAAAAAACATCGACCAGACCCAGTACTTC
CASGETKNIDQTQYF
>20|TRBV29-1|-|-|TRBJ1-6
TGCAGCGTATCCCACCATGACGCGATGCCCGGCGGGAGGGCAGATTCACCCCTCCACTTT
CSVSHHDAMPGGRADSPLHF
>16|TRBV5-1|-|-|TRBJ2-2
TGCGCCAGCAGCTTGCATCAAAACCCGAACACCGGGGAGCTGTTTTTT
CASSLHQNPNTGELFF
>17|TRBV6-1|many|TRBD2|TRBJ2-5
TGTGCCAGCGGAGGAGAGACTAGCGGGAGGGGTGGAGAGACCCAGTACTTC
CASGGETSGRGGETQYF
>14|TRBV4-1|few|TRBD1|TRBJ1-3
TGCGCCAGCAGCCACGCGGGACAGGCACACACCATATATTTT
CASSHAGQAHTIYF
>14|TRBV24-1|many|-|TRBJ2-2
TGTGCCACCAGTGATCCCGGGTTCACCGGGGAGCTGTTTTTT
CATSDPGFTGELFF
>14|TRBV5-1|many|-|TRBJ2-7
TGCGCCAGCGCCGGGACGGATTTTTCCTACGAGCAGTACTTC
CASAGTDFSYEQYF
>17|TRBV11-2|many|-|TRBJ1-1
TGTGCCAGCAGCTTAGATGGTTCAGGGTTGGGTCACACTGAAGCTTTCTTT
CASSLDGSGLGHTEAFF
>13|TRBV29-1|many|-|TRBJ1-5
TGCAGCGTAACAACGGGACCAAATCAGCCCCAGCATTTT
CSVTTGPNQPQHF
>11|TRBV29-1|-|-|TRBJ2-7
TGCAGCGTTGAACAGGGCTACGAGCAGTACTTC
CSVEQGYEQYF
>14|TRBV28|-|-|TRBJ2-7
TGTGCCAGCAGTTTTCTCCAGGGGAGGGACGAGCAGTACTTC
CASSFLQGRDEQYF
>16|TRBV25-1|many|TRBD1|TRBJ2-5
TGTGCCAGCAGTGACCCGGGACAGGGAGTTCGAGAGACCCAGTACTTC
CASSDPGQGVRETQYF